Listed here are 9 T cell receptor beta chains from one sample, sequenced in a study of response to subunit inactivated influenza vaccine (dated by TCRdb to the late 2010s). The protocol used for the library was RT-PCR. These reads were obtained on an Illumina HiSeq 2500. Through fastp at Q25 and MiXCR, TCRdb rebuilt clones from the public reads, retaining in-frame beta chains. Duplicate CDR3 protein sequences are folded into a single record with the most common DNA and genes. The sample includes about 700,000 distinct CDR3 sequences, with approximately 14% observed a single time. The top ten clones comprise 6.5% to 8.5% of the sample. Sequencing used PBMCs from blood, obtained about 14 days before vaccination. All receptors come from a man between 45 and 60 years old who received an inactivated influenza vaccine. Donor details come from another sample of the same person, matched by shared clones.

This clonotype was recorded at least ten times. J is TRBJ2-5 and V is TRBV4-1; D not certain. The CDR3 loop spans 13 amino acids. V lost 0 bases, J lost 5 bases, and 7 bases lay in between. Germline CDR1 MGHRA, CDR2 YSYEKL. The chain's CDR3 is CASSQDRVETQYF. DNA for the CDR3: TGCGCCAGCAGCCAAGATCGGGTCGAGACCCAGTACTTC.

This clonotype was counted between two and nine times. This chain uses TRBV10-2 with TRBJ2-7; maybe TRBD2 (5 bases). The CDR3 covers 14 residues. Trimming removed 6 bases at V and 3 bases at J, with 15 bases between. The germline V gene has CDR1 WSHSY and CDR2 SAAADI. The CDR3: CASREPLDYYEQYF. CDR3 sequence (DNA): TGCGCCAGCAGGGAACCACTAGATTACTACGAGCAGTACTTC.

This clonotype occurred a few times. Here the CDR3 reads CATRGQNTEAFF. CDR3 in DNA: TGCGCCACCCGCGGACAGAACACTGAAGCTTTCTTT. The chain links TRBV10-2 to TRBJ1-1; a possible D gene is TRBD1 (5 bases). V was trimmed by 10 bases and J by 1 base, leaving 10 bases between them. The CDR3 runs to 12 residues. In germline, CDR1 is WSHSY, CDR2 SAAADI.

This clonotype was recorded many times. This rearrangement joins TRBV3-1 to TRBJ1-5, with D perhaps matching TRBD1 (5 bases). Trimming removed 4 bases at V and 7 bases at J, with 11 bases between. The length of the CDR3 is 13 residues. CDR1 is LGHDT and CDR2 is YNNKEL in the germline V gene (reference sequence). CDR3 nucleotide sequence: TGTGCCAGCAGCCGACGTAGGGACCAGCCCCAGCATTTT. This gives the protein CASSRRRDQPQHF.

This clonotype was detected once. The chain has TRBV4-3 and TRBJ2-1; possibly TRBD1 for D (7 bases). Germline V gene data show CDR1 as LGHNA and CDR2 as YSLEER. This CDR3 comprises 17 residues. V lost 0 bases to trimming and J lost 0 bases, with 12 bases between them. CDR3 region: CASSQEAQGGSYNEQFF. CDR3 bases: TGCGCCAGCAGCCAAGAGGCTCAGGGGGGCTCCTACAATGAGCAGTTCTTC.

The count of this clonotype is one. Because it lacks the conserved phenylalanine or tryptophan at the end, this CDR3 is likely a read error. The CDR3 region has the DNA TGTGCCAGCAGCTCCAGGCTGCTTAGCGGGGAGCTGTTTTGT. It is translated as CASSSRLLSGELFC. V usage is TRBV7-1 and J usage is TRBJ2-2, with unresolved D. TRBV7-1 is treated as an ORF (open reading frame) with a function not yet certain. This CDR3 has 14 amino acids. Deletions cut 3 bases from V and 7 bases from J, with 12 bases between.

This clonotype was observed a handful of times. This CDR3 is CASSLPFETPRASTDTQYF. The DNA of the CDR3 is TGTGCCAGCAGCCTCCCGTTCGAGACTCCACGTGCAAGCACAGATACGCAGTATTTT. V and J are TRBV28 and TRBJ2-3; no firm D call. This CDR3 spans 19 amino acids. CDR1 is MDHEN, CDR2 SYDVKM, per germline. V was pared by 6 bases and J by 0 bases, with 25 bases between.

The sample holds a few counts of this clonotype. J is TRBJ2-3 and V is TRBV7-8; no reliable D call. Germline lookup yields CDR1 SGHVS and CDR2 FQNEAQ. V lost 5 bases and J lost 13, with 19 bases in between. The CDR3 sequence is 13 residues long. CDR3 in DNA: TGTGCCAGCAGCACCCTACCCGGCACGACGGAGTATTTT. It codes for CASSTLPGTTEYF.

This chain links TRBV27 with TRBJ2-5, with D hard to call. V was shortened by 6 bases and J by 3 bases, with 20 bases between the two germline ends. Germline CDR1 is MNHEY and CDR2 is SMNVEV (reference sequence). This CDR3 comprises 16 residues. For the CDR3, the DNA is TGTGCCAGCAGCCCCTACCAGCCCCGGCTGGAAGAGACCCAGTACTTC. As protein: CASSPYQPRLEETQYF.